These 22 T cell receptor beta chains were all obtained from the same sample, sequenced in a study of blood T cell repertoires in COVID-19 (dated by TCRdb to 2018 to 2021). The library relied on the immunoSEQ multiplex PCR assay. Here the immuneACCESS table is served through TCRdb, limited to in-frame sequences with V and J called. Missing clones are a known gap in these copies; in checked studies unresolved V genes cover under half, and the rest lacks a known reason. This sample comprises over 60,000 clones, around nine tenths of them detected only once. The ten largest make up about 1.3% of the sample. Sequenced input: peripheral blood. The source is a man in his sixties with acute or convalescent COVID-19.

This sequence joins TRBV9 and TRBJ2-7; 7 bases line up with TRBD1. CDR3 length: 14 amino acids. Germline V gene lookup returns CDR1 SGDLS and CDR2 YYNGEE. After removal of 7 bases from V and 2 bases from J, the junction contained 9 bases not matched to a gene. CDR3 in DNA: TGTGCCAGCGGACGGACAGGTGACACCTACGAGCAGTACTTC. Translation gives CASGRTGDTYEQYF.

The V call is TRBV2, the J call TRBJ2-2; 7 bases are shared with TRBD1. The CDR3 extends over 15 amino acids. The V gene end was trimmed by 7 bases and the J gene end by 4 bases; junction bases not matched to a gene: 9. Germline assignment: CDR1 SNHLY and CDR2 FYNNEI. The CDR3 reads CASTGDRASTGELFF. CDR3 DNA sequence: TGTGCCAGCACCGGGGACAGAGCGAGCACCGGGGAGCTGTTTTTT. Together with reference TRBV2 and TRBJ2-2, the CDR3 gives the full variable domain: EPEVTQTPSHQVTQMGQEVILRCVPISNHLYFYWYRQILGQKVEFLVSFYNNEISEKSEIFDDQFSVERPDGSNFTLKIRSTKLEDSAMYFCASTGDRASTGELFFGEGSRLTVL.

This chain connects TRBV29-1 to TRBJ2-1; TRBD1 agrees at 7 bases. Germline V gene lookup returns CDR1 SQVTM and CDR2 ANQGSEA. V dropped 7 bases and J dropped 5; count of bases not matched to a gene: 11. This CDR3 has 14 residues. CDR3 in amino acids: CSERPTGMDNEQFF. The DNA for the CDR3 is TGCAGCGAGAGGCCGACAGGGATGGACAATGAGCAGTTCTTC.

The chain recombines TRBV7-3 with TRBJ2-1, with D tentatively TRBD1 (5 bases). Trimming took off 5 bases at V and 9 bases at J, with 14 bases between the two ends. The CDR3 extends over 13 amino acids. The V gene's germline CDR1 is SGHTA and CDR2 FQGTGA. The CDR3: CASSLNQGFEQFF. The CDR3 coding sequence is TGTGCCAGCAGCCTTAATCAGGGCTTTGAGCAGTTCTTC.

V is TRBV2 and J is TRBJ1-1; no clear D gene. Germline V lookup: CDR1 SNHLY, CDR2 FYNNEI. V shed 2 bases and J shed 8 bases, with 12 bases lying between them. This CDR3 contains 13 residues. DNA of the CDR3: TGTGCCAGCAGTGAACTGCGGGGAGCAGAAGCTTTCTTT. Protein product: CASSELRGAEAFF.

The CDR3 is CASSLVRGANQPQHF. CDR3 nucleotide sequence: TGTGCCAGCAGCTTAGTACGGGGGGCTAATCAGCCCCAGCATTTT. V usage is TRBV7-2 and J usage is TRBJ1-5, with a possible D match to TRBD1 (6 bases). Trimming left V 1 base short and J 4 bases short, with 11 bases between. Germline V gene lookup returns CDR1 SGHTA and CDR2 FQGNSA. The CDR3 is 15 amino acids.

The chain joins TRBV30 to TRBJ2-2; 8 positions match TRBD2. Germline CDR1 is GTSNPN and CDR2 is SVGIG (reference sequence). The CDR3 length is 15 residues. The trim removed 4 bases at V and 4 bases at J, leaving 8 bases unmatched. CDR3: CAWTFSGVGTGELFF. In DNA, the CDR3 is TGTGCCTGGACCTTTAGCGGGGTCGGCACCGGGGAGCTGTTTTTT.

The chain couples TRBV2 to TRBJ1-5; a possible D gene is TRBD1 (5 bases). Germline V gives CDR1 SNHLY, CDR2 FYNNEI. The V end was cut by 9 bases, the J end by 4 bases, with 10 bases between. This CDR3 comprises 12 residues. CDR3 region: CASRRTNQPQHF. In DNA form, the CDR3 reads TGTGCCAGTCGACGGACAAATCAGCCCCAGCATTTT.

The chain combines TRBV5-1 with TRBJ1-1, with TRBD1 identical over 7 bases. CDR1 SGHRS and CDR2 YFSETQ come from the germline V gene. V lost 3 bases, J lost 4 bases, and 9 bases stayed unmatched. This CDR3 has 15 residues. Here the CDR3 DNA reads TGCGCCAGCAGCTACCAAAACAGGGGACCCACTGAAGCTTTCTTT. This encodes CASSYQNRGPTEAFF.

The chain links TRBV5-6 to TRBJ1-3; the D gene is possibly TRBD1 (6 bases). V shed 1 base and J shed 6 bases, with 14 bases lying between them. The germline V gene encodes CDR1 SGHDT and CDR2 YYEEEE. The CDR3 has 15 amino acids. The CDR3 nucleotides read TGTGCCAGCAGCTTGAGGGGGAGAATCGAAAACACCATATATTTT. This sequence encodes CASSLRGRIENTIYF.

V is TRBV6-6 and J is TRBJ1-5; tentatively, D is TRBD1 (5 bases). The ends were cut back, 0 bases at V and 6 bases at J, with 15 bases in the middle. Germline V CDR1 and CDR2: MNHNY, SVGAGI (reference sequence). This CDR3 comprises 16 residues. CDR3 nucleotides: TGTGCCAGCAGTTACTCGGGCGGGGGTCCTTGTCAGCCCCAGCATTTT. This encodes CASSYSGGGPCQPQHF.

This chain joins TRBV30 and TRBJ1-6, with a tentative D call TRBD1 (5 bases). Germline CDR1 GTSNPN, CDR2 SVGIG (reference sequence). This CDR3 has 15 residues. The V and J ends lost 4 bases and 10 bases respectively, with 20 bases between them. In DNA, the CDR3 is TGTGCCTGGACCGAAGGGGCGTCTATCCTCTCACCCCTCCACTTT. As protein: CAWTEGASILSPLHF.

This sequence joins TRBV18 and TRBJ1-6; TRBD1 matches at 8 bases. J gave up 5 bases and V 6 bases, and 6 bases lay outside the gene matches. Germline loops: CDR1 KGHSH, CDR2 LQKENI. This CDR3 is 15 amino acids long. The CDR3 sequence: CASSPGTGDNSPLHF. The CDR3, as DNA: TGTGCCAGCTCGCCGGGGACAGGAGATAATTCACCCCTCCACTTT.

This chain connects TRBV18 to TRBJ1-3; maybe TRBD1 (5 bases). Trimming shortened V by 3 bases and J by 0 bases, and 9 bases separated the two germline ends. The CDR3 length is 15 residues. Looked up from germline, CDR1 is KGHSH and CDR2 is LQKENI. The CDR3, as DNA: TGTGCCAGCTCACCCGGCAGGGCCTCTGGAAACACCATATATTTT. Amino acid sequence: CASSPGRASGNTIYF. The whole variable domain, filled in from reference TRBV18 and TRBJ1-3, reads NAGVMQNPRHLVRRRGQEARLRCSPMKGHSHVYWYRQLPEEGLKFMVYLQKENIIDESGMPKERFSAEFPKEGPSILRIQQVVRGDSAAYFCASSPGRASGNTIYFGEGSWLTVV.

Remarks on this clone: The sample has other DNA sequences that encode this CDR3 too. V usage is TRBV9 and J usage is TRBJ1-2, with 8 nucleotides matching TRBD1. CDR3 length equals 15 residues. In germline, CDR1 is SGDLS, CDR2 YYNGEE. V gave up 5 bases and J gave up 4 bases; unmatched junction bases: 10. The CDR3 here is CASSAGTGGFYGYTF. CDR3 DNA: TGTGCCAGCAGTGCCGGGACAGGAGGCTTCTATGGCTACACCTTC.

The gene calls are TRBV6-5 and TRBJ2-7; TRBD1 agrees at 12 bases. CDR1 and CDR2 from the germline V gene are MNHEY and SVGAGI. This CDR3 is 15 amino acids long. V lost 6 bases to trimming and J lost 0 bases; unmatched junction nucleotides: 3. The CDR3 region has the DNA TGTGCCAGCAGATGGGACAGGGGGCCCTCCTACGAGCAGTACTTC. It encodes CASRWDRGPSYEQYF.

The count of this clone is one. V gene TRBV5-5 combines with J gene TRBJ1-4, with 9 bases lining up with TRBD1. Germline CDR1 is SGHKS and CDR2 is YYEKEE (reference sequence). The ends lost 3 bases at V and 8 bases at J; junction bases unmatched: 8. This CDR3 contains 15 residues. This CDR3 reads CASSSQQGAVEKLFF. The CDR3 nucleotides read TGTGCCAGCAGCTCTCAACAGGGGGCAGTGGAAAAACTGTTTTTT.

The rearrangement joins TRBV3-1 (or the pseudogene TRBV3-2) to TRBJ2-1, with a possible D match to TRBD2 (6 bases). Germline V gene lookup returns CDR1 LGHDT and CDR2 YNNKEL (reference sequence). V was trimmed by 4 bases and J by 2 bases, leaving 12 bases between them. This CDR3 contains 15 residues. The CDR3 reads CASSPALATYNEQFF. In nucleotides, the CDR3 is TGTGCCAGCAGCCCCGCCCTAGCGACCTACAATGAGCAGTTCTTC.

This chain links TRBV6-6 with TRBJ1-1, with D possibly being TRBD1 (5 bases). The ends were cut back, 0 bases at V and 2 bases at J, with 10 bases in the middle. This CDR3 has 15 amino acids. CDR1 and CDR2 from the germline V gene are MNHNY and SVGAGI (reference sequence). In DNA form, the CDR3 reads TGTGCCAGCAGTTACTCGTCGGGGGGTAACACTGAAGCTTTCTTT. This translates into CASSYSSGGNTEAFF.

The chain has TRBV9 and TRBJ1-2; possible D gene TRBD1, 5 bases. Germline-derived CDR1 and CDR2 are SGDLS and YYNGEE. The ends were cut back, 0 bases at V and 8 bases at J, with 17 bases in the middle. CDR3 length: 15 residues. CDR3: CASSVVDSGIGGYTF. For the CDR3, the DNA is TGTGCCAGCAGCGTAGTTGACAGTGGGATAGGCGGCTACACCTTC.

A remark on this clone: Other DNA sequences in the same sample also yield this CDR3. Written as DNA, the CDR3 is TGTGCCAGCAGCTTGGCCGGGGGGGCCTACGAGCAGTACTTC. Translation: CASSLAGGAYEQYF. The V gene is TRBV5-5, the J gene TRBJ2-7; 8 bases agree with TRBD2. CDR1 SGHKS and CDR2 YYEKEE come from the germline V gene (reference sequence). V lost 0 bases to trimming and J lost 2 bases; unmatched junction nucleotides: 1. The length of the CDR3 is 14 residues.

The V call is TRBV18, the J call TRBJ1-5; D remains ambiguous. CDR1 and CDR2 from the germline V gene are KGHSH and LQKENI. The V end was cut by 2 bases, the J end by 5 bases, with 7 bases between. This CDR3 has 13 residues. The CDR3 nucleotides read TGTGCCAGCTCACCAGGGCCGGATCAGCCCCAGCATTTT. This sequence encodes CASSPGPDQPQHF.